These T cell receptor beta chains were read from a single sample in a study of blood T cell repertoires in COVID-19. Method: immunoSEQ multiplex PCR; TCRdb's copy keeps in-frame clones and lacks some. Among about 200,000 clones listed, under 90% were seen once. The specimen was peripheral blood. The source is a man at least 80 years old with acute or convalescent COVID-19. CDR3s include the opening cysteine and the closing phenylalanine or tryptophan. A D gene is named only where the DNA matches it firmly. The size field is filled for only some rows; it gives once, few, many or a size class.

v_gene	d_gene	j_gene	abundance	CDR3aa	CDR3nt
TRBV12-3/TRBV12-4	.	TRBJ1-1	.	CASRKQGGTEAFF	TGTGCCAGCAGAAAACAGGGTGGGACTGAAGCTTTCTTT
TRBV15	.	TRBJ1-4	.	CATSRDRTVSLFF	TGTGCCACCAGCAGAGATCGGACAGTGAGTCTGTTTTTT
TRBV11-2	TRBD2	TRBJ2-1	.	CASSWTSGNSYNEQFF	TGTGCCAGCAGTTGGACTAGCGGGAACTCCTACAATGAGCAGTTCTTC
TRBV27	TRBD2	TRBJ2-1	.	CASTGTTSLDNEQFF	TGTGCCAGCACAGGGACTACCTCTCTGGACAATGAGCAGTTCTTC
TRBV2	.	TRBJ1-3	.	CASSEQGLSGNTIYF	TGTGCCAGCAGTGAACAGGGACTCTCTGGAAACACCATATATTTT
TRBV6-5	.	TRBJ1-5	.	CASSPVLGNQPQHF	TGTGCCAGCAGCCCAGTCTTGGGCAATCAGCCCCAGCATTTT
TRBV3-1/TRBV3-2	TRBD1	TRBJ2-7	.	CASSPRGQGFYEQYF	TGTGCCAGCAGCCCCAGGGGACAGGGGTTCTACGAGCAGTACTTC
TRBV19	TRBD1	TRBJ1-5	.	CASSFGTDSNQPQHF	TGTGCCAGTAGCTTCGGGACAGATAGCAATCAGCCCCAGCATTTT
TRBV7-2	.	TRBJ1-4	.	CASSADRANEKLFF	TGTGCCAGCAGCGCTGACAGAGCTAATGAAAAACTGTTTTTT
TRBV19	.	TRBJ1-5	.	CASSIVKGGNQPQHF	TGTGCCAGTAGTATAGTAAAAGGGGGCAATCAGCCCCAGCATTTT
TRBV27	TRBD1	TRBJ1-1	once	CASSLAGGNTEAFF	TGTGCCAGCAGTTTGGCAGGGGGGAACACTGAAGCTTTCTTT
TRBV7-8	.	TRBJ2-7	few	CASSSRRLTSYEQYF	TGTGCCAGCAGCTCCCGGAGGCTCACCTCCTACGAGCAGTACTTC
TRBV18	TRBD2	TRBJ2-1	.	CASSPAARVAGGPGEQFF	TGTGCCAGCTCACCAGCCGCCCGGGTAGCGGGAGGGCCGGGGGAGCAGTTCTTC
TRBV28	.	TRBJ1-1	.	CASSFNWNTEAFF	TGTGCCAGCAGCTTTAATTGGAACACTGAAGCTTTCTTT
TRBV7-6	.	TRBJ2-7	once	CASSLEIPPGQPYEQYF	TGTGCCAGCAGCTTAGAGATACCGCCGGGACAACCCTACGAGCAGTACTTC
TRBV27	.	TRBJ1-6	.	CASSPGLGLSYSPLHF	TGTGCCAGCAGTCCTGGACTCGGCCTTTCCTATTCACCCCTCCACTTT
TRBV28	TRBD1	TRBJ2-7	.	CASSPTGGWEQYF	TGTGCCAGCAGTCCGACAGGGGGCTGGGAGCAGTACTTC
TRBV24-1	TRBD1	TRBJ1-3	.	CATSEPGQGPVTIYF	TGTGCCACCAGTGAGCCCGGACAGGGCCCCGTTACCATATATTTT
TRBV7-2	.	TRBJ1-4	.	CASSLGPQEKLFF	TGTGCCAGCAGCTTAGGGCCACAAGAAAAACTGTTTTTT
TRBV3-1/TRBV3-2	.	TRBJ2-6	.	CASSQVSGFSGANVLTF	TGTGCCAGCAGCCAAGTGAGCGGATTTTCTGGGGCCAACGTCCTGACTTTC
TRBV19	.	TRBJ2-1	.	CASSIPTGGGLMFF	TGTGCCAGTAGCATACCTACAGGGGGGGGACTCATGTTCTTC
TRBV9	.	TRBJ2-2	once	CASSVGITGAGELFF	TGTGCCAGCAGCGTCGGGATCACCGGAGCCGGGGAGCTGTTTTTT
TRBV5-6	TRBD1	TRBJ2-3	once	CASSKGQGSTDTQYF	TGTGCCAGCAGCAAAGGACAGGGTAGCACAGATACGCAGTATTTT
TRBV27	.	TRBJ2-1	.	CASRQQGSYNEQFF	TGTGCCAGCAGGCAACAGGGCTCCTACAATGAGCAGTTCTTC
TRBV9	.	TRBJ2-5	.	CASSETGQFMETQYF	TGTGCCAGCAGCGAGACAGGTCAATTTATGGAGACCCAGTACTTC
TRBV5-1	.	TRBJ2-5	few	CASSLALGTFQETQYF	TGCGCCAGCAGCTTGGCACTCGGGACATTCCAAGAGACCCAGTACTTC
TRBV5-1	.	TRBJ2-5	.	CASRSIVLRGGETQYF	TGCGCCAGCCGCTCTATTGTCCTTCGGGGAGGAGAGACCCAGTACTTC
TRBV11-3	.	TRBJ2-1	.	CASSRAGVTYNEQFF	TGTGCCAGCAGCAGGGCAGGGGTAACCTACAATGAGCAGTTCTTC
TRBV27	TRBD1	TRBJ1-6	.	CASSLPPTGGSNSPLHF	TGTGCCAGCAGTTTACCCCCGACAGGGGGCTCTAATTCACCCCTCCACTTT
TRBV27	.	TRBJ1-2	.	CASSDHRDGYTF	TGTGCCAGCAGTGACCACAGGGATGGCTACACCTTC
TRBV24-1	.	TRBJ1-2	.	CATSDSLPHYTF	TGTGCCACCAGTGATTCTCTACCTCACTACACCTTC
TRBV6-6	.	TRBJ2-7	.	CASSPTSFGEQYF	TGTGCCAGCAGCCCTACTAGTTTCGGCGAGCAGTACTTC
TRBV18	TRBD1	TRBJ1-5	.	CASSPQTGPDQPQHF	TGTGCCAGCTCACCCCAGACAGGGCCAGATCAGCCCCAGCATTTT
TRBV5-1	TRBD2	TRBJ2-1	.	CASSTGGSSYNEQFF	TGCGCCAGCAGCACGGGAGGGAGCTCCTACAATGAGCAGTTCTTC
TRBV11-2	TRBD1	TRBJ1-1	.	CASSRPSRDREATEAFF	TGTGCCAGCAGCAGACCCAGCCGGGACAGGGAAGCGACTGAAGCTTTCTTT
TRBV28	.	TRBJ2-7	.	CASSLYFAGGLEQYF	TGTGCCAGCAGTTTGTATTTCGCAGGGGGACTCGAGCAGTACTTC
TRBV18	.	TRBJ2-3	.	CASSPQQLGSTDTQYF	TGTGCCAGCTCACCCCAGCAACTAGGTAGCACAGATACGCAGTATTTT
TRBV6-5	TRBD2	TRBJ2-1	.	CASLPGGSLNEQFF	TGTGCCAGCTTACCGGGAGGTAGTTTAAATGAGCAGTTCTTC
TRBV19	.	TRBJ1-1	.	CASKGRGLDTEAFF	TGTGCCAGTAAAGGGAGGGGCTTGGACACTGAAGCTTTCTTT
TRBV29-1	TRBD1	TRBJ2-1	.	CSVERGTGGDEQFF	TGCAGCGTCGAAAGAGGGACAGGGGGCGATGAGCAGTTCTTC
TRBV12-3/TRBV12-4	.	TRBJ1-5	.	CASSKNYQPQHF	TGTGCCAGCAGTAAGAACTATCAGCCCCAGCATTTT
TRBV6-6	TRBD2	TRBJ2-3	.	CASSLPRPSGIASDTQYF	TGTGCCAGCAGTCTCCCCCGTCCCAGCGGGATAGCCTCAGATACGCAGTATTTT
TRBV19	TRBD1	TRBJ1-5	once	CATGGDYIGQPQHF	TGTGCCACAGGGGGTGATTATATCGGTCAGCCCCAGCATTTT
TRBV30	.	TRBJ2-1	.	CAWSVLMTDEQFF	TGTGCCTGGAGTGTACTCATGACTGATGAGCAGTTCTTC
TRBV25-1	TRBD1	TRBJ1-4	.	CASSGRTGDFEKLFF	TGTGCCAGCAGTGGACGGACAGGGGATTTTGAAAAACTGTTTTTT
TRBV7-9	TRBD1	TRBJ2-3	.	CASSLVRGGITDTQYF	TGTGCCAGCAGCTTAGTGAGAGGGGGCATAACAGATACGCAGTATTTT
TRBV7-2	TRBD1	TRBJ1-5	.	CASSRQGNQPQHF	TGTGCCAGCAGCCGACAGGGAAATCAGCCCCAGCATTTT
TRBV6-6	TRBD1	TRBJ2-3	.	CASSFPGQGTDTQYF	TGTGCCAGCAGTTTTCCGGGACAGGGAACAGATACGCAGTATTTT
TRBV28	TRBD1	TRBJ2-5	.	CASSAGDRGRGETQYF	TGTGCCAGCAGTGCAGGGGACAGGGGGCGCGGGGAGACCCAGTACTTC
TRBV6-5	.	TRBJ1-3	.	CASSTGGGGGNTIYF	TGTGCCAGCAGTACCGGGGGGGGAGGAGGAAACACCATATATTTT
TRBV20-1	.	TRBJ1-2	.	CSASSPGSTPYGYTF	TGCAGTGCTAGTTCCCCGGGTTCTACCCCATATGGCTACACCTTC